The source of this TCR beta chain is a study of T cells in localized non-small cell lung cancer. The CDR3 is made up of 11 amino acids. Between the trimmed V and J ends, which lost 8 bases and 6 bases, there was a span of 7 bases. Germline V CDR1 and CDR2: SEHNR, FQNEAQ (reference sequence). Assay used: immunoSEQ multiplex PCR; TCRdb lists only in-frame clones, some missing. The sample contains some 66,000 clones, just under 85% of which appear only once. With respect to this clone: The antigen remains undetermined.

The study's findings and limits: Sequencing involved a lone tumor region, leaving heterogeneity possible. Uninvolved nearby lung showed the greatest T cell clonality, exceeding that found in tumor. In adjacent lung appeared a median around 62 of the top 100 tumor clones.

The source was peripheral blood, collected before any cancer treatment. This TCR was sampled from an older female donor with stage I lung adenocarcinoma. The chain carries TRBV7-9 and TRBJ2-2; D not certain. The CDR3 region has the DNA TGTGCCAGCCCCTCCTCCGGGGAGCTGTTTTTT. The encoded protein is CASPSSGELFF.